Included here is one TCR beta chain sequence, with context. A sample-barcoded 5' primer and a J-beta primer mix were used in a second PCR of roughly 6 to 11 cycles. Template switching added a 12-random-nucleotide identifier to every cDNA molecule. One entry per CDR3 protein results from TCRdb running MiXCR on the 5' RACE reads. The table shows about 800,000 distinct CDR3 sequences, with more than 45% occurring only once. These data come from a study of blood T cells in healthy people across ages. The V end was cut by 0 bases, the J end by 4 bases, with 11 bases between. This CDR3 has 15 amino acids. Germline V lookup: CDR1 SGHRS, CDR2 YFSETQ.

Sequencing input: blood. The sequence derives from a man aged 30 to 45 in good health. J is TRBJ2-1 and V is TRBV5-1; perhaps TRBD2 as D (5 bases). DNA for the CDR3: TGCGCCAGCAGCTTGGAGCGGCCCGTTTACAATGAGCAGTTCTTC. This codes for CASSLERPVYNEQFF.